The 31 T cell receptor beta chains reported below all come from one sample, sequenced in a study of T cell changes during pregnancy in multiple sclerosis. Some clones are missing from TCRdb's copy, which holds only in-frame ones; the method was immunoSEQ multiplex PCR. The table records 30,000 to 40,000 clones, roughly 90% of them present only once. Specimen: peripheral blood, collected in the third trimester of pregnancy. The receptors were gathered from a female donor in good health, enrolled as a control in a pregnancy study.

This clone is judged medium-sized. The genes are TRBV19 and TRBJ1-6; 7 bases line up with TRBD1. The CDR3 loop spans 13 amino acids. V shed 6 bases and J 7 bases; nucleotides not matched to a gene: 3. From germline, CDR1 is LNHDA and CDR2 SQIVND (reference sequence). The DNA for the CDR3 is TGTGCCAGTAGCGACAGGGTGAATTCACCCCTCCACTTT. Protein: CASSDRVNSPLHF.

The chain couples TRBV5-1 to TRBJ2-1; D is perhaps TRBD2 (6 bases). V shed 1 base and J shed 9 bases, with 14 bases lying between them. Germline V lookup: CDR1 SGHRS, CDR2 YFSETQ. This CDR3 contains 14 residues. CDR3 protein: CASSLSGEAGEQFF. CDR3 DNA: TGCGCCAGCAGCTTGTCGGGAGAAGCGGGTGAGCAGTTCTTC.

This chain uses TRBV7-2 with TRBJ2-3; TRBD2 agrees at 14 bases. In germline, CDR1 is SGHTA, CDR2 FQGNSA. The trim removed 5 bases at V and 5 bases at J, leaving 12 bases unmatched. The CDR3 is 18 amino acids. CDR3 in DNA: TGTGCCAGCAGCCCACACCGGACTAGCGGGGGGTTCCAAGATACGCAGTATTTT. Translating it yields CASSPHRTSGGFQDTQYF. Based on the CDR3 plus reference TRBV7-2 and TRBJ2-3, the full variable domain is GAGVSQSPSNKVTEKGKDVELRCDPISGHTALYWYRQSLGQGLEFLIYFQGNSAPDKSGLPSDRFSAERTGGSVSTLTIQRTQQEDSAVYLCASSPHRTSGGFQDTQYFGPGTRLTVL.

The V call is TRBV11-3, the J call TRBJ1-5; 7 nucleotides agree with TRBD1. V lost 7 bases to trimming and J lost 6 bases; unmatched junction nucleotides: 15. This CDR3 has 16 residues. Germline loops: CDR1 SGHNT, CDR2 YENEEA. CDR3 bases: TGTGCCAGCAACTTCCGCTACGAGGGGGCGGGTCAGCCCCAGCATTTT. Its translation is CASNFRYEGAGQPQHF.

This clone was detected only once. This chain joins TRBV9 and TRBJ1-2; 7 positions agree with TRBD1. J was trimmed by 4 bases and V by 4 bases; bases with no gene match: 7. CDR3 size: 14 residues. CDR1 SGDLS and CDR2 YYNGEE come from the germline V gene. The chain's CDR3 is CASSPTGSVYGYTF. The DNA of the CDR3 is TGTGCCAGCAGCCCGACAGGGTCGGTCTATGGCTACACCTTC.

This chain connects TRBV6-6 to TRBJ2-7, with a tentative D call TRBD2 (5 bases). CDR1 and CDR2 (germline): MNHNY, SVGAGI (reference sequence). V lost 11 bases and J lost 3, with 11 bases in between. This CDR3 spans 11 amino acids. In DNA, the CDR3 is TGTGCCGCGGGCAAGGACTACGAGCAGTACTTC. This sequence encodes CAAGKDYEQYF.

This rearrangement joins TRBV11-2 to TRBJ2-7; 8 bases map to TRBD1. Germline assignment: CDR1 SGHAT and CDR2 FQNNGV. Germline trimming cut 1 base from V and 5 bases from J; bases unmatched to any gene: 4. The CDR3 loop spans 14 amino acids. The CDR3 reads CASSLVGQVDEQYF. CDR3 DNA sequence: TGTGCCAGCAGCTTAGTGGGACAGGTGGACGAGCAGTACTTC.

This chain connects TRBV9 to TRBJ1-1, with a weak D call TRBD1 (5 bases). From germline, CDR1 is SGDLS and CDR2 YYNGEE. Trimming removed 3 bases at V and 3 bases at J, with 9 bases between. The CDR3 runs 13 residues. CDR3 sequence reads: CASSAGFYTEAFF. CDR3 DNA sequence: TGTGCCAGCAGCGCAGGGTTTTACACTGAAGCTTTCTTT. The entire variable domain, with the rest obtained from reference TRBV9 and TRBJ1-1, is as follows: DSGVTQTPKHLITATGQRVTLRCSPRSGDLSVYWYQQSLDQGLQFLIQYYNGEERAKGNILERFSAQQFPDLHSELNLSSLELGDSALYFCASSAGFYTEAFFGQGTRLTVV.

The V call is TRBV2, the J call TRBJ1-2; 7 nucleotides match TRBD1. After removal of 6 bases from V and 1 base from J, the junction contained 20 bases not matched to a gene. Germline V gene sequence: CDR1 SNHLY, CDR2 FYNNEI. The CDR3 loop spans 19 amino acids. Here the CDR3 reads CASRKGPGQSFVFNYGYTF. In DNA form, the CDR3 reads TGTGCCAGCAGGAAGGGCCCGGGACAGAGCTTCGTTTTTAACTATGGCTACACCTTC.

The V call is TRBV28, the J call TRBJ1-2, with TRBD1 as a possible D gene (6 bases). The CDR3 is 15 residues long. Germline CDR1 is MDHEN and CDR2 is SYDVKM. Trimming took 4 bases from V and 3 from J, leaving 15 bases between them. The CDR3 spells CASSSPPGGHYGYTF. DNA for the CDR3: TGTGCCAGCAGTTCCCCCCCGGGGGGGCACTATGGCTACACCTTC.

The chain is built from TRBV5-1 and TRBJ1-3, with a possible D match to TRBD1 (6 bases). CDR3 length equals 15 residues. Trimming shortened V by 4 bases and J by 2 bases, and 13 bases separated the two germline ends. Germline assignment: CDR1 SGHRS and CDR2 YFSETQ. CDR3 protein: CASSLSGTTGNTIYF. The CDR3 region has the DNA TGCGCCAGCAGCCTATCCGGGACAACTGGAAACACCATATATTTT.

The rearrangement links TRBV2 to TRBJ2-3; TRBD2 might be the D (6 bases). Germline V gene lookup returns CDR1 SNHLY and CDR2 FYNNEI. The V end lost 5 bases, the J end lost 1 base, and 16 bases lay between the germline ends. The CDR3 totals 16 residues. The CDR3 DNA sequence: TGTGCCAGCAGTCCTACTAGCAGAACTCGCACAGATACGCAGTATTTT. The encoded protein is CASSPTSRTRTDTQYF.

The chain links TRBV4-1 to TRBJ1-4; 8 nucleotides match TRBD1. Germline trimming cut 0 bases from V and 5 bases from J; bases unmatched to any gene: 11. The CDR3 consists of 18 residues. Germline V gives CDR1 MGHRA, CDR2 YSYEKL. In DNA, the CDR3 is TGCGCCAGCAGCCAAGATGCCAGGGGGCGGTACTCCAATGAAAAACTGTTTTTT. Translated, it gives CASSQDARGRYSNEKLFF.

The V gene is TRBV6-4, the J gene TRBJ2-7; TRBD2 is a possible D gene (6 bases). Germline-derived CDR1 and CDR2 are MRHNA and SNTAGT. This CDR3 contains 14 residues. Trimming cost V 0 bases and J 6 bases, with 12 bases left between them. The CDR3 coding sequence is TGTGCCAGCAGTGACTCCCCGACCGGGGGCGAGCAGTACTTC. Translated, it gives CASSDSPTGGEQYF.

V gene TRBV4-1 combines with J gene TRBJ2-1; 9 bases are a match to TRBD2. CDR1 MGHRA and CDR2 YSYEKL come from the germline V gene. V was pared by 0 bases and J by 2 bases, with 5 bases of the junction left unmatched. The CDR3 sequence is 17 residues long. CDR3 sequence: CASSQDRVAGAYNEQFF. The CDR3 DNA reads TGCGCCAGCAGCCAAGATCGGGTAGCGGGGGCCTACAATGAGCAGTTCTTC.

V is TRBV2 and J is TRBJ1-1; D uncertain. Germline lookup yields CDR1 SNHLY and CDR2 FYNNEI. The V end was cut by 2 bases, the J end by 5 bases, with 15 bases between. The CDR3 sequence is 15 residues long. CDR3 nucleotides: TGTGCCAGCAGTGAAACGGAATCTATCGGGACTGAAGCTTTCTTT. Protein product: CASSETESIGTEAFF.

This sequence joins TRBV19 and TRBJ1-1; weak D call: TRBD1 (5 bases). CDR3 length equals 17 residues. Germline assignment: CDR1 LNHDA and CDR2 SQIVND (reference sequence). V lost 3 bases, J lost 0 bases, and 17 bases lay in between. The CDR3 DNA sequence: TGTGCCAGTAGTATCCCAGGGATTTACCCTATGAACACTGAAGCTTTCTTT. Residues: CASSIPGIYPMNTEAFF.

The chain recombines TRBV7-9 with TRBJ2-7; 7 bases align to TRBD1. V gave up 4 bases and J gave up 2 bases; unmatched junction bases: 5. The CDR3 has 14 residues. Looked up from germline, CDR1 is SEHNR and CDR2 is FQNEAQ (reference sequence). The CDR3 region is CASSSSGQTYEQYF. CDR3 DNA: TGTGCCAGCAGCTCCTCGGGACAGACCTACGAGCAGTACTTC.

This chain joins TRBV2 and TRBJ1-1; D unclear. From germline, CDR1 is SNHLY and CDR2 FYNNEI. The CDR3 runs 14 residues. Trimming cost V 8 bases and J 3 bases, with 16 bases left between them. The CDR3: CASSEVGFDTEAFF. In DNA form, the CDR3 reads TGTGCCAGCTCTGAGGTTGGGTTTGACACTGAAGCTTTCTTT.

J is TRBJ2-1 and V is TRBV9; 9 nucleotides agree with TRBD1. Looked up from germline, CDR1 is SGDLS and CDR2 is YYNGEE. V shed 7 bases, J shed 6 bases, and the junction held 8 bases outside the gene matches. CDR3 length: 14 amino acids. The CDR3: CASAEGQGINEQFF. The CDR3 DNA reads as TGTGCCAGCGCGGAAGGACAGGGGATCAATGAGCAGTTCTTC.

The rearrangement uses TRBV6-4 and TRBJ2-2, with 9 bases identical to TRBD2. The J segment lost 5 bases and the V segment lost 0 bases, leaving 4 bases of the junction unmatched. CDR1 is MRHNA, CDR2 SNTAGT, per germline. The CDR3 contains 16 residues. The CDR3 spells CASSDSAGGGTGELFF. The CDR3 bases are TGTGCCAGCAGTGACTCTGCGGGAGGGGGTACCGGGGAGCTGTTTTTT.

The V gene is TRBV6-4, the J gene TRBJ2-1, with 7 positions matching TRBD2. The junction had 11 bases not matched to a gene; V was cut back by 4 bases and J by 8 bases. The CDR3 has 15 residues. Germline CDR1 MRHNA, CDR2 SNTAGT. The CDR3 region is CASSGGSGSGDEQFF. The CDR3 DNA reads as TGTGCCAGCAGTGGCGGGAGCGGGTCAGGAGATGAGCAGTTCTTC.

The chain joins TRBV19 to TRBJ1-1; 10 bases fit TRBD1. Trimming removed 6 bases from V and 5 bases from J; junction bases left unmatched: 3. The CDR3 length is 13 residues. Per the germline V gene, CDR1 is LNHDA and CDR2 is SQIVND (reference sequence). This CDR3 reads CASSGQGGTEAFF. DNA of the CDR3: TGTGCCAGTAGCGGACAGGGGGGTACTGAAGCTTTCTTT. The full variable domain, with the rest looked up from reference TRBV19 and TRBJ1-1, is DGGITQSPKYLFRKEGQNVTLSCEQNLNHDAMYWYRQDPGQGLRLIYYSQIVNDFQKGDIAEGYSVSREKKESFPLTVTSAQKNPTAFYLCASSGQGGTEAFFGQGTRLTVV.

The V gene is TRBV9, the J gene TRBJ2-2; 12 bases are a match to TRBD2. Germline-derived CDR1 and CDR2 are SGDLS and YYNGEE. The CDR3 covers 17 residues. J gave up 0 bases and V 1 base, and 1 base lay outside the gene matches. The CDR3: CASSVTSGGTNTGELFF. CDR3 in DNA: TGTGCCAGCAGCGTAACTAGCGGGGGGACGAACACCGGGGAGCTGTTTTTT.

A single count supports this clone. This chain joins TRBV25-1 and TRBJ1-1; D gene ambiguous. The CDR3 spans 13 residues. From germline, CDR1 is MGHDK and CDR2 SYGVNS. Between the trimmed V and J ends, which lost 1 base and 6 bases, there was a span of 9 bases. The CDR3 spells CASSELGHPEAFF. The CDR3 DNA follows: TGTGCCAGCAGTGAATTGGGCCACCCTGAAGCTTTCTTT.

This chain links TRBV15 with TRBJ2-3; 9 bases map to TRBD1. The germline V gene has CDR1 LNHNV and CDR2 YYDKDF (reference sequence). V was pared by 5 bases and J by 4 bases, with 10 bases of the junction left unmatched. CDR3 length equals 16 residues. The CDR3 sequence: CATSSTRGTGSDTQYF. The CDR3 bases are TGTGCCACCAGCTCAACCCGCGGGACAGGGTCAGATACGCAGTATTTT.

The chain is built from TRBV7-3 and TRBJ2-3; 9 bases are a match to TRBD2. The CDR3 covers 14 residues. Germline loops: CDR1 SGHTA, CDR2 FQGTGA. Germline trimming cut 1 base from V and 4 bases from J; bases unmatched to any gene: 0. CDR3 residues: CASSLIAGADTQYF. CDR3 in DNA: TGTGCCAGCAGCTTAATAGCGGGGGCAGATACGCAGTATTTT.

The CDR3 coding sequence is TGTGCCAGCAGCGGACAGGGTTTAAACACTGAAGCTTTCTTT. It encodes CASSGQGLNTEAFF. The chain uses TRBV9 and TRBJ1-1, with 7 positions matching TRBD1. Looked up from germline, CDR1 is SGDLS and CDR2 is YYNGEE. The CDR3 consists of 14 residues. Trimming took 3 bases from V and 2 from J; bases not matched to a gene: 4.

The chain joins TRBV6-4 to TRBJ2-1, with D tentatively TRBD2 (5 bases). The V gene's germline CDR1 is MRHNA and CDR2 SNTAGT. Trimming left V 2 bases short and J 5 bases short, with 13 bases between. The CDR3 is made up of 15 amino acids. CDR3 bases: TGTGCCAGCAGTGACCGGGCGGGTACCAACAATGAGCAGTTCTTC. Its translation: CASSDRAGTNNEQFF.

The sample holds a few counts of this clone. J is TRBJ2-7 and V is TRBV15; a weak D match, TRBD1 (6 bases). V gave up 0 bases and J gave up 5 bases, with 11 bases separating them. CDR1 is LNHNV and CDR2 is YYDKDF in the germline V gene (reference sequence). The CDR3 covers 14 residues. CDR3 amino acids: CATSRETGIDEQYF. The CDR3, as DNA: TGTGCCACCAGCAGAGAAACAGGGATCGACGAGCAGTACTTC.

This clone was seen just once. J is TRBJ2-1 and V is TRBV25-1; D call uncertain. Germline CDR1 is MGHDK and CDR2 is SYGVNS. Between the trimmed V and J ends, which lost 5 bases and 8 bases, there was a span of 10 bases. The CDR3 extends over 12 amino acids. The CDR3 reads CASSQVSDEQFF. DNA of the CDR3: TGTGCCAGCAGTCAAGTGTCGGATGAGCAGTTCTTC.